Each of the 24 T cell receptor beta chains below was sequenced from the same sample in a study of identical twins. TCRdb re-derived calls from the 5' RACE reads in MiXCR, one entry per CDR3 protein. The top ten hold roughly 10% of the sample, which has around 220,000 distinct CDR3 sequences, over 9.5% seen once. The sample comprised memory T cells sorted from blood. These receptors all come from a middle-aged man in good health.

This clonotype occurred many times. The chain is built from TRBV12-3 or TRBV12-4 and TRBJ2-7, with D unresolved. Between the trimmed V and J ends, which lost 3 bases and 0 bases, there was a span of 9 bases. The CDR3 has 14 residues. The CDR3 DNA sequence: TGTGCCAGCAGTTTGGGCTCCAGCTCCTACGAGCAGTACTTC. Protein sequence: CASSLGSSSYEQYF.

V is TRBV7-2 and J is TRBJ2-7; 8 bases are a match to TRBD1. Germline CDR1 reads SGHTA; CDR2 reads FQGNSA. This CDR3 contains 15 residues. Germline trimming cut 0 bases from V and 5 bases from J; bases unmatched to any gene: 6. The DNA for the CDR3 is TGTGCCAGCAGCTTAGCAGCAGGGGGCCTGGACGAGCAGTACTTC. Protein sequence: CASSLAAGGLDEQYF.

This clonotype was seen many times. This chain links TRBV2 with TRBJ1-1; D may be TRBD1 (6 bases). The CDR3 is made up of 14 amino acids. The V gene's germline CDR1 is SNHLY and CDR2 FYNNEI. Trimming removed 3 bases from V and 4 bases from J, with 12 bases in between. The CDR3 DNA reads TGTGCCAGCAGTGATGGGGGGCCTGGCACTGAAGCTTTCTTT. This translates into CASSDGGPGTEAFF.

This chain uses TRBV5-1 with TRBJ1-1; D gene ambiguous. CDR3 size: 13 residues. Trimming removed 4 bases at V and 5 bases at J, with 12 bases between. CDR1 SGHRS and CDR2 YFSETQ come from the germline V gene. The CDR3 protein is CASSSETWTEAFF. DNA of the CDR3: TGCGCCAGCAGCAGCGAGACATGGACTGAAGCTTTCTTT.

This clonotype has at least ten counts. For the CDR3, the DNA is TGCGCCAGCAGCTCCGGGATTACGCGGAGCACAGATACGCAGTATTTT. Residues: CASSSGITRSTDTQYF. The chain uses TRBV5-1 and TRBJ2-3; D perhaps matches TRBD2 (5 bases). Trimming removed 3 bases from V and 0 bases from J, with 14 bases in between. The germline V gene encodes CDR1 SGHRS and CDR2 YFSETQ. The CDR3 length is 16 residues. Using reference TRBV5-1 and TRBJ2-3 for the parts outside the CDR3, the full variable domain is KAGVTQTPRYLIKTRGQQVTLSCSPISGHRSVSWYQQTPGQGLQFLFEYFSETQRNKGNFPGRFSGRQFSNSRSEMNVSTLELGDSALYLCASSSGITRSTDTQYFGPGTRLTVL.

This clonotype was seen repeatedly, ten times or more. The J gene is TRBJ2-7, the V gene TRBV12-3 or TRBV12-4; D gene unclear. The V and J ends lost 5 bases and 6 bases respectively, with 11 bases between them. The CDR3 totals 12 residues. The CDR3 region has the DNA TGTGCCAGCAGTCCAGTGTTGCTCGAGCAGTACTTC. Amino acid sequence: CASSPVLLEQYF.

This clonotype was counted ten times or more. V is TRBV4-3 and J is TRBJ2-5, with TRBD2 identical over 10 bases. Germline V gene lookup returns CDR1 LGHNA and CDR2 YSLEER. CDR3 length: 18 amino acids. V lost 0 bases to trimming and J lost 5 bases; unmatched junction nucleotides: 12. Here the CDR3 reads CASSQDVPSGGAGETQYF. In DNA form, the CDR3 reads TGCGCCAGCAGCCAAGATGTGCCCAGCGGGGGGGCCGGGGAGACCCAGTACTTC.

This clonotype appeared a few times. This chain links TRBV27 with TRBJ2-2; D not certain. The germline V gene has CDR1 MNHEY and CDR2 SMNVEV (reference sequence). Trimming pared 3 bases from V and 0 bases from J, leaving 11 bases between. CDR3 length: 16 residues. The CDR3 DNA reads TGTGCCAGCAGTTTCGGAGAACCACCGAACACCGGGGAGCTGTTTTTT. This encodes CASSFGEPPNTGELFF.

This clonotype was seen ten or more times. The chain recombines TRBV9 with TRBJ1-3; 9 bases map to TRBD1. CDR1 and CDR2 from the germline V gene are SGDLS and YYNGEE. The CDR3 sequence is 14 residues long. V gave up 4 bases and J gave up 6 bases; unmatched junction bases: 5. CDR3 amino acids: CASSHTGGENTIYF. Here the CDR3 DNA reads TGTGCCAGCAGCCACACAGGGGGCGAAAACACCATATATTTT.

This clonotype was counted ten times or more. CDR3 residues: CASSKDVGQPNTEAFF. The DNA for the CDR3 is TGTGCCAGCAGCAAAGATGTCGGACAACCGAACACTGAAGCTTTCTTT. The V call is TRBV21-1, the J call TRBJ1-1; TRBD1 is taken as the D call from the table, unchecked against the DNA. TRBV21-1 is classified as a pseudogene. CDR3 size: 16 residues.

This clonotype occurred a few times. The chain carries TRBV11-2 and TRBJ2-7, with 9 bases lining up with TRBD2. The CDR3 has 17 amino acids. Trimming removed 4 bases from V and 2 bases from J; junction bases left unmatched: 12. Germline V lookup: CDR1 SGHAT, CDR2 FQNNGV. The CDR3: CASSSDLLAGGAYEQYF. The CDR3 DNA sequence: TGTGCCAGCAGCTCAGACCTTCTGGCGGGGGGGGCCTACGAGCAGTACTTC.

This clonotype was picked up many times. The V gene is TRBV29-1, the J gene TRBJ2-3; 9 bases agree with TRBD1. Trimming at V came to 4 bases and at J to 0 bases, leaving 14 bases not matched to a gene. Germline V gene sequence: CDR1 SQVTM, CDR2 ANQGSEA. CDR3 length equals 18 residues. This chain's CDR3 is CSVANTRDREGSTDTQYF. The CDR3 region has the DNA TGCAGCGTTGCCAATACCCGGGACAGGGAGGGGAGCACAGATACGCAGTATTTT.

This clonotype was seen a handful of times. This chain links TRBV25-1 with TRBJ2-2, with D perhaps TRBD1 (5 bases). The CDR3 is 16 residues long. V was cut by 5 bases and J by 4 bases, with 17 bases left in between. Germline V gene lookup returns CDR1 MGHDK and CDR2 SYGVNS. The CDR3, as DNA: TGTGCCAGCAGTACAACCTGGGGTAGGGGCACCGGGGAGCTGTTTTTT. This encodes CASSTTWGRGTGELFF.

The V and J genes are TRBV15 and TRBJ2-3; 9 bases match TRBD1. V shed 2 bases and J 1 base; nucleotides not matched to a gene: 1. Germline loops: CDR1 LNHNV, CDR2 YYDKDF (reference sequence). CDR3 length: 15 residues. CDR3 sequence: CATSRWTGGTDTQYF. In nucleotides, the CDR3 is TGTGCCACCAGCAGATGGACAGGGGGCACAGATACGCAGTATTTT.

This clonotype has a count of ten or more. This rearrangement joins TRBV10-3 to TRBJ2-6; no clear D. The V end was cut by 0 bases, the J end by 3 bases, with 3 bases between. The CDR3 has 14 amino acids. CDR1 is ENHRY and CDR2 is SYGVKD in the germline V gene. The CDR3 DNA reads as TGTGCCATCAGTGAGTCTGGTGGGGCCAACGTCCTGACTTTC. It yields the protein CAISESGGANVLTF.

The chain's CDR3 is CASSAGTNSYEQYF. CDR3 sequence (DNA): TGTGCCAGCAGCGCCGGGACTAACTCCTACGAGCAGTACTTC. This chain uses TRBV11-2 with TRBJ2-7, with TRBD2 matching over 7 bases. This CDR3 region has 14 residues. The V segment lost 5 bases and the J segment 0 bases; nucleotides outside the gene matches: 4. Germline V CDR1 and CDR2: SGHAT, FQNNGV.

The chain joins TRBV6-1 to TRBJ1-2, with a tentative D call TRBD1 (5 bases). Germline assignment: CDR1 MNHNS and CDR2 SASEGT. Trimming took 6 bases from V and 0 from J, leaving 11 bases between them. The CDR3 totals 14 residues. CDR3 nucleotide sequence: TGTGCCAGCAGCCGGGGCCGGACTAACTATGGCTACACCTTC. Its translation is CASSRGRTNYGYTF.

This clonotype was seen at least ten times. The V call is TRBV2, the J call TRBJ1-5; no clear D gene. Germline CDR1 SNHLY, CDR2 FYNNEI. Trimming pared 5 bases from V and 1 base from J, leaving 6 bases between. The CDR3 consists of 13 residues. CDR3 in DNA: TGTGCCAGCAGTTTGGCAAGCAATCAGCCCCAGCATTTT. It encodes CASSLASNQPQHF.

Many counts were recorded for this clonotype. The chain links TRBV12-3 or TRBV12-4 to TRBJ1-6; TRBD1 agrees at 10 bases. The CDR3 is 15 residues long. V dropped 2 bases and J dropped 8; count of bases not matched to a gene: 3. CDR3 sequence: CASSLWGTGDSPLHF. The CDR3 nucleotides are TGTGCCAGCAGTTTATGGGGGACAGGGGATTCACCCCTCCACTTT.

This clonotype was counted between two and nine times. The chain carries TRBV30 and TRBJ1-3; no clear D gene. Trimming removed 4 bases at V and 0 bases at J, with 19 bases between. CDR1 is GTSNPN and CDR2 is SVGIG in the germline V gene (reference sequence). The CDR3 has 17 residues. The DNA of the CDR3 is TGTGCCTGGAAGAATGGTTGGGAGGGCTTCTCTGGAAACACCATATATTTT. It yields the protein CAWKNGWEGFSGNTIYF. The entire variable domain, with the rest obtained from reference TRBV30 and TRBJ1-3, is as follows: SQTIHQWPATLVQPVGSPLSLECTVEGTSNPNLYWYRQAAGRGLQLLFYSVGIGQISSEVPQNLSASRPQDRQFILSSKKLLLSDSGFYLCAWKNGWEGFSGNTIYFGEGSWLTVV.

This chain connects TRBV15 to TRBJ2-1; tentative D call: TRBD1 (6 bases). Germline V gene lookup returns CDR1 LNHNV and CDR2 YYDKDF (reference sequence). This CDR3 region has 14 residues. V was pared by 4 bases and J by 4 bases, with 11 bases between. The CDR3 DNA is TGTGCCACCAGCATTGGACAGTTATACAATGAGCAGTTCTTC. Translating it yields CATSIGQLYNEQFF.

This clonotype was recorded many times. The CDR3 here is CASSTEWGGTYEQYF. The CDR3 DNA reads as TGCGCCAGCAGCACCGAATGGGGCGGGACCTACGAGCAGTACTTC. This chain connects TRBV5-1 to TRBJ2-7; perhaps TRBD2 as D (6 bases). V was clipped by 4 bases and J by 2 bases, with 16 bases between them. CDR1 is SGHRS, CDR2 YFSETQ, per germline. The CDR3 length is 15 residues.

In this sample, this clonotype turned up many times. The chain carries TRBV12-3 or TRBV12-4 and TRBJ2-3, with D unclear. The V gene lost 1 base and the J gene lost 3 bases, with 11 bases spanning the gap. The CDR3 consists of 15 residues. The CDR3 nucleotides are TGTGCCAGCAGTTTAGAGCCCGTAAAAACAGATACGCAGTATTTT. This translates into CASSLEPVKTDTQYF.

This clonotype was seen more than once but under ten times. CDR3 sequence reads: CASSATSVGSSYNEQFF. DNA of the CDR3: TGTGCCAGCAGCGCAACCTCAGTGGGGAGCTCCTACAATGAGCAGTTCTTC. The rearrangement joins TRBV11-2 to TRBJ2-1, with D possibly matching TRBD2 (5 bases). Trimming took off 5 bases at V and 0 bases at J, with 17 bases between the two ends. Germline loops: CDR1 SGHAT, CDR2 FQNNGV. The CDR3 spans 17 residues.